These 9 T cell receptor beta chains originate from one sample sequenced in a study of T cells after yellow fever vaccination. TCRdb ran MiXCR on the 5' RACE reads and lists one entry per CDR3 protein. The sample shows about 310,000 distinct CDR3 sequences, around 3.6% of them seen only once. The sample was PBMCs, taken on the day of the yellow fever booster vaccination. The receptor source for this set is a man between 18 and 35 years old who received the YFV17D yellow fever vaccine.

This chain connects TRBV5-1 to TRBJ2-1; either TRBD1 or TRBD2 may supply D (5 bases each). V was shortened by 0 bases and J by 5 bases, with 15 bases between the two germline ends. The CDR3 is made up of 16 amino acids. Germline CDR1 and CDR2: SGHRS and YFSETQ. The CDR3 reads CASSLADPGRNNEQFF. CDR3 coding DNA: TGCGCCAGCAGCTTGGCTGACCCGGGACGAAACAATGAGCAGTTCTTC.

Ten or more counts support this clonotype. The gene calls are TRBV18 and TRBJ2-2, with TRBD1 matching over 7 bases. Germline lookup yields CDR1 KGHSH and CDR2 LQKENI. The trim removed 3 bases at V and 5 bases at J, leaving 3 bases unmatched. The CDR3 is 14 residues long. CDR3 sequence: CASSPSTGTGELFF. CDR3 in DNA: TGTGCCAGCTCACCCTCGACAGGGACCGGGGAGCTGTTTTTT. Full variable domain (missing parts from reference TRBV18 and TRBJ2-2): NAGVMQNPRHLVRRRGQEARLRCSPMKGHSHVYWYRQLPEEGLKFMVYLQKENIIDESGMPKERFSAEFPKEGPSILRIQQVVRGDSAAYFCASSPSTGTGELFFGEGSRLTVL.

The chain recombines TRBV2 with TRBJ2-1; D is perhaps TRBD2 (5 bases). CDR1 is SNHLY, CDR2 FYNNEI, per germline. Trimming pared 7 bases from V and 12 bases from J, leaving 16 bases between. This CDR3 has 12 residues. This CDR3 reads CASKRLAEVQFF. The CDR3 region has the DNA TGTGCCAGCAAGAGGCTAGCCGAAGTGCAGTTCTTC.

The chain is built from TRBV14 and TRBJ1-1; D unresolved. Germline CDR1 is SGHDN and CDR2 is FVKESK. Trimming cost V 3 bases and J 10 bases, with 21 bases left between them. The CDR3 extends over 15 amino acids. As DNA, the CDR3 is TGTGCCAGCAGCCAGTCTCCAGCGGGCCCCAGAGGAGCTTTCTTT. This encodes CASSQSPAGPRGAFF.

In this sample, this clonotype turned up a few times. The chain carries TRBV7-2 and TRBJ2-5, with 7 nucleotides matching TRBD1. Germline V CDR1 and CDR2: SGHTA, FQGNSA. Unmatched junction bases numbered 13, after V lost 5 bases and J lost 4 bases. CDR3 length equals 16 residues. For the CDR3, the DNA is TGTGCCAGCAGCCAGGTGCCGAGGGGGCCAGGAGAGACCCAGTACTTC. It is translated as CASSQVPRGPGETQYF.

The J gene is TRBJ1-2, the V gene TRBV28; D unclear. The V end lost 3 bases, the J end lost 1 base, and 6 bases lay between the germline ends. Germline CDR1 MDHEN, CDR2 SYDVKM. CDR3 length equals 13 residues. This chain's CDR3 is CASSFGINYGYTF. The CDR3 bases are TGTGCCAGCAGTTTCGGAATTAACTATGGCTACACCTTC.

The J gene is TRBJ1-2, the V gene TRBV20-1, with a weak D call TRBD1 (5 bases). The CDR3 contains 13 residues. Germline V lookup: CDR1 DFQATT, CDR2 SNEGSKA (reference sequence). V lost 2 bases and J lost 8, with 15 bases in between. CDR3 nucleotide sequence: TGCAGTGCTAGATGGGCAGGCGGGGGGGGCTACACCTTC. Translation gives CSARWAGGGGYTF.

This clonotype was counted only a few times. The chain links TRBV5-1 to TRBJ2-1, with 7 bases identical to TRBD2. CDR1 and CDR2 from the germline V gene are SGHRS and YFSETQ. The CDR3 sequence is 15 residues long. The ends lost 3 bases at V and 2 bases at J; junction bases unmatched: 5. Written as DNA, the CDR3 is TGCGCCAGCAGCTCCCGTGCGGGGGCCTACAATGAGCAGTTCTTC. Protein product: CASSSRAGAYNEQFF.

The chain joins TRBV11-2 to TRBJ2-1; 7 nucleotides match TRBD2. The CDR3 extends over 15 amino acids. Germline assignment: CDR1 SGHAT and CDR2 FQNNGV. The V segment lost 0 bases and the J segment 10 bases; nucleotides outside the gene matches: 9. CDR3 in amino acids: CASSLERLAVLEQFF. CDR3 sequence (DNA): TGTGCCAGCAGCTTAGAACGGCTAGCGGTTCTAGAGCAGTTCTTC.